The following is a TCR beta chain sequence with its context. The data originate from a study of blood T cell repertoires in COVID-19. About the research overall: PBMCs, B-cell-depleted T cells, or T cells were the source of the cDNA or gDNA that made up the material.

TCRdb's table, derived via immunoSEQ multiplex PCR, lists solely in-frame clones and lacks some. The data hold about 480,000 clones, with around 88% observed a single time. V shed 6 bases, J shed 5 bases, and the junction held 3 bases outside the gene matches. CDR1 and CDR2 from the germline V gene are MRHNA and SNTAGT. There are 14 residues in the CDR3. Patients in Seattle were enrolled during active infection, then followed longitudinally. The sample consisted of peripheral blood. J is TRBJ2-1 and V is TRBV6-4; 11 nucleotides align to TRBD1. The source is a woman in her forties or fifties with COVID-19, enrolled during active disease. CDR3 amino acids: CASRLDRGHNEQFF. The CDR3 coding sequence is TGTGCCAGCAGACTGGACAGGGGGCACAATGAGCAGTTCTTC.